Below, 18 T cell receptor beta chains from the same sample are listed, as sequenced in a study of blood T cell repertoires in COVID-19 (dated by TCRdb to 2020 to 2022). The library relied on the immunoSEQ multiplex PCR assay. TCRdb took this table from immuneACCESS and kept in-frame rearrangements with V and J called. Such tables lack part of the clones; where checked against another copy, unresolved V genes explain under half of the gap, and the rest is unexplained. Across this sample there are some 400,000 clones, with roughly 91% seen only once. In total, the top ten clones hold less than 2% of the sample. The sample taken for sequencing was PBMCs or T cells enriched from blood (not recorded which). The source of these receptors is a young woman who had recovered from COVID-19.

The V call is TRBV19, the J call TRBJ2-7, with a tentative D call TRBD2 (6 bases). Germline V gene data show CDR1 as LNHDA and CDR2 as SQIVND (reference sequence). V lost 5 bases and J lost 4, with 15 bases in between. The CDR3 is 14 residues long. CDR3 amino acids: CASSPDSGTYEQYF. CDR3 DNA sequence: TGTGCCAGTAGTCCCGATAGCGGCACATACGAGCAGTACTTC.

The V gene is TRBV4-3, the J gene TRBJ1-1, with TRBD1 matching over 9 bases. Germline-derived CDR1 and CDR2 are LGHNA and YSLEER. Trimming cost V 4 bases and J 4 bases; bases outside gene matches: 13. The CDR3 is 17 residues long. The CDR3 loop is CASSPGKGQGSVTEAFF. The CDR3 region has the DNA TGCGCCAGCAGCCCAGGAAAGGGACAGGGTTCGGTCACTGAAGCTTTCTTT.

The J gene is TRBJ1-2, the V gene TRBV3-1 (or the pseudogene TRBV3-2), with TRBD1 matching over 7 bases. The CDR3 is 14 residues long. The V segment lost 3 bases and the J segment 6 bases; nucleotides outside the gene matches: 7. CDR1 and CDR2 (germline): LGHDT, YNNKEL (reference sequence). The CDR3 bases are TGTGCCAGCAGCCAGGCCGGGACAGAAAATGGCTACACCTTC. Protein sequence: CASSQAGTENGYTF.

This clone has only a few counts. V and J are TRBV28 and TRBJ1-6; 10 bases align to TRBD1. CDR3 length: 15 amino acids. CDR1 and CDR2 from the germline V gene are MDHEN and SYDVKM. Trimming at V came to 5 bases and at J to 14 bases, leaving 12 bases not matched to a gene. The CDR3 protein is CASSPGTGVPIALHF. In DNA, the CDR3 is TGTGCCAGCAGTCCCGGGACAGGGGTGCCCATAGCCCTCCACTTT.

V usage is TRBV5-1 and J usage is TRBJ2-7; no clear D. V was trimmed by 4 bases and J by 4 bases, leaving 12 bases between them. CDR1 and CDR2 (germline): SGHRS, YFSETQ. The CDR3 sequence is 13 residues long. This CDR3 is CASSISSVYEQYF. The CDR3 DNA reads TGCGCCAGCAGCATCTCCTCCGTATACGAGCAGTACTTC. The full variable domain, its missing parts supplied by reference TRBV5-1 and TRBJ2-7, is KAGVTQTPRYLIKTRGQQVTLSCSPISGHRSVSWYQQTPGQGLQFLFEYFSETQRNKGNFPGRFSGRQFSNSRSEMNVSTLELGDSALYLCASSISSVYEQYFGPGTRLTVT.

For the CDR3, the DNA is TGTGCCAGCAGTGATGATTCTATCTATGGCTACACCTTC. This encodes CASSDDSIYGYTF. V gene TRBV2 combines with J gene TRBJ1-2; D call uncertain. With 3 bases removed from V and 4 bases from J, the gap between germline ends came to 9 bases. The CDR3 runs to 13 residues. The V gene's germline CDR1 is SNHLY and CDR2 FYNNEI.

This chain links TRBV7-9 with TRBJ2-1; 15 bases align to TRBD2. CDR1 SEHNR and CDR2 FQNEAQ come from the germline V gene (reference sequence). Unmatched junction bases numbered 10, after V lost 6 bases and J lost 1 base. The CDR3 extends over 19 amino acids. CDR3 sequence: CASRPAGTSGGWSYNEQFF. The DNA of the CDR3 is TGTGCCAGCAGACCTGCCGGGACTAGCGGGGGGTGGTCCTACAATGAGCAGTTCTTC.

The chain recombines TRBV3-1 (or the pseudogene TRBV3-2) with TRBJ2-2, with TRBD2 matching over 8 bases. Germline values: CDR1 LGHDT, CDR2 YNNKEL (reference sequence). The CDR3 contains 17 residues. Trimming at V came to 4 bases and at J to 1 base, leaving 8 bases not matched to a gene. Written as DNA, the CDR3 is TGTGCCAGCAGCCCCCCCAGTAGCGGGGTGAACACCGGGGAGCTGTTTTTT. This gives the protein CASSPPSSGVNTGELFF.

CDR3 nucleotide sequence: TGTGCCAGCAGCCAGAGGACTGAAGCTTTCTTT. This translates into CASSQRTEAFF. The J gene is TRBJ1-1, the V gene TRBV5-4; unclear D gene. Germline V lookup: CDR1 SGHNT, CDR2 YYREEE (reference sequence). The CDR3 sequence is 11 residues long. V was trimmed by 4 bases and J by 5 bases, leaving 6 bases between them. The full variable domain, completed using reference TRBV5-4 and TRBJ1-1, is ETGVTQSPTHLIKTRGQQVTLRCSSQSGHNTVSWYQQALGQGPQFIFQYYREEENGRGNFPPRFSGLQFPNYSSELNVNALELDDSALYLCASSQRTEAFFGQGTRLTVV.

This chain joins TRBV7-3 and TRBJ1-1, with 9 bases fitting TRBD1. The germline gives CDR1 SGHTA, CDR2 FQGTGA. V trimming: 2 bases; J trimming: 10 bases; junction bases outside the gene matches: 17. The CDR3 is made up of 17 amino acids. The CDR3 DNA sequence: TGTGCCAGCAGCTTACCGCGGCCGGGACAGGGCGTCTCCGGAGCTTTCTTT. As protein: CASSLPRPGQGVSGAFF.

The V gene is TRBV28, the J gene TRBJ2-3; 8 bases fit TRBD2. Germline V CDR1 and CDR2: MDHEN, SYDVKM. With 7 bases clipped from V and 5 bases from J, the junction kept 14 bases outside the gene matches. The CDR3 is 16 residues long. CDR3 sequence: CASTREGRELLDTQYF. CDR3 nucleotides: TGTGCCAGCACCCGGGAGGGGAGAGAGCTTTTAGATACGCAGTATTTT.

This clone came up once. This chain joins TRBV28 and TRBJ2-7; a possible D gene is TRBD1 (6 bases). This CDR3 is 15 amino acids long. Trimming stripped 2 bases from V and 6 bases from J, with 17 bases between. The germline V gene encodes CDR1 MDHEN and CDR2 SYDVKM. The CDR3 DNA is TGTGCCAGCAGTTTACTCCGACAGGTGGCGAGCGAGCAGTACTTC. It encodes CASSLLRQVASEQYF.

CDR3 amino acids: CSVDVGQDGYTF. Written as DNA, the CDR3 is TGCAGCGTTGATGTAGGACAGGATGGCTACACCTTC. The chain employs TRBV29-1 and TRBJ1-2, with 7 bases identical to TRBD1. The germline V gene has CDR1 SQVTM and CDR2 ANQGSEA. This CDR3 is 12 amino acids long. After removal of 3 bases from V and 6 bases from J, the junction contained 4 bases not matched to a gene. Full variable domain (rest looked up from reference TRBV29-1 and TRBJ1-2): SAVISQKPSRDICQRGTSLTIQCQVDSQVTMMFWYRQQPGQSLTLIATANQGSEATYESGFVIDKFPISRPNLTFSTLTVSNMSPEDSSIYLCSVDVGQDGYTFGSGTRLTVV.

V usage is TRBV9 and J usage is TRBJ2-3; possible D gene TRBD2, 7 bases. The V end lost 0 bases, the J end lost 11 bases, and 22 bases lay between the germline ends. CDR3 size: 16 residues. Looked up from germline, CDR1 is SGDLS and CDR2 is YYNGEE. The CDR3 bases are TGTGCCAGCAGCGTAGACCCCCGTGGGGGGGCAAAGGTGCAGTATTTT. Translated: CASSVDPRGGAKVQYF.

J is TRBJ2-7 and V is TRBV10-3, with 7 bases identical to TRBD1. The ends lost 2 bases at V and 2 bases at J; junction bases unmatched: 6. Germline V lookup: CDR1 ENHRY, CDR2 SYGVKD. The CDR3 totals 15 residues. CDR3 sequence: CAISEARDRTYEQYF. In DNA, the CDR3 is TGTGCCATCAGTGAGGCCCGGGACAGAACCTACGAGCAGTACTTC.

The chain carries TRBV9 and TRBJ2-7, with 14 nucleotides matching TRBD2. Germline CDR1 SGDLS, CDR2 YYNGEE. With 4 bases clipped from V and 7 bases from J, the junction kept 7 bases outside the gene matches. CDR3 length: 15 residues. DNA of the CDR3: TGTGCCAGCAGCCCCCGGACTAGCGGGAGGACAGAGCAGTACTTC. Protein: CASSPRTSGRTEQYF.

Comment on this clone: At the DNA level, this CDR3 is encoded by other sequences in the same sample as well. The genes are TRBV5-1 and TRBJ2-5, with 9 bases identical to TRBD2. The V and J ends lost 0 bases and 5 bases, in that order; junction bases with no gene match: 2. Germline V gene lookup returns CDR1 SGHRS and CDR2 YFSETQ. This CDR3 is 14 amino acids long. In DNA form, the CDR3 reads TGCGCCAGCAGCTTGGCCAGCGGGAGGGAGACCCAGTACTTC. Translating it yields CASSLASGRETQYF.

The chain uses TRBV5-1 and TRBJ1-4; a weak D match, TRBD1 (5 bases). The germline V gene has CDR1 SGHRS and CDR2 YFSETQ. The CDR3 covers 13 residues. With 0 bases removed from V and 5 bases from J, the gap between germline ends came to 5 bases. CDR3 nucleotides: TGCGCCAGCAGCTTGGAGGGGAATGAAAAACTGTTTTTT. It specifies CASSLEGNEKLFF.